Listed here are 30 T cell receptor beta chains from one sample, sequenced in a study of blood T cell repertoires in COVID-19. This table comes from immunoSEQ multiplex PCR, and its TCRdb copy is limited to in-frame clones, with some not included. The repertoire holds about 140,000 clones, with about 87% as singletons. Sequences were obtained from peripheral blood. The receptors come from an elderly woman with acute or convalescent COVID-19.

The J gene is TRBJ1-5, the V gene TRBV6-5; TRBD1 is a possible D gene (5 bases). V lost 6 bases and J lost 4, with 16 bases in between. CDR1 and CDR2 (germline): MNHEY, SVGAGI. This CDR3 has 15 residues. Written as DNA, the CDR3 is TGTGCCAGCAGCCTTGGACAAGTAGGTAATCAGCCCCAGCATTTT. Protein product: CASSLGQVGNQPQHF.

This sequence joins TRBV6-5 and TRBJ2-7; 7 bases line up with TRBD1. The germline V gene encodes CDR1 MNHEY and CDR2 SVGAGI. Losses at the gene ends were 6 bases for V and 3 bases for J; bases not matched to a gene: 8. This CDR3 spans 14 amino acids. Written as DNA, the CDR3 is TGTGCCAGCAGAGTGGGACAGCCGTACTACGAGCAGTACTTC. Translation: CASRVGQPYYEQYF.

This rearrangement joins TRBV7-9 to TRBJ2-2, with D maybe TRBD2 (6 bases). Germline values: CDR1 SEHNR, CDR2 FQNEAQ (reference sequence). V shed 4 bases and J shed 0 bases, with 12 bases lying between them. The CDR3 runs to 16 residues. CDR3: CASSSNWGANTGELFF. CDR3 DNA sequence: TGTGCCAGCAGCTCGAATTGGGGGGCGAACACCGGGGAGCTGTTTTTT. Filled out from reference TRBV7-9 and TRBJ2-2, the complete variable domain reads DTGVSQNPRHKITKRGQNVTFRCDPISEHNRLYWYRQTLGQGPEFLTYFQNEAQLEKSRLLSDRFSAERPKGSFSTLEIQRTEQGDSAMYLCASSSNWGANTGELFFGEGSRLTVL.

This chain links TRBV7-2 with TRBJ2-3, with 9 nucleotides matching TRBD2. V lost 2 bases, J lost 5 bases, and 5 bases stayed unmatched. Germline lookup yields CDR1 SGHTA and CDR2 FQGNSA. The CDR3 is 15 residues long. CDR3 bases: TGTGCCAGCAGCTTATTCGGGCGGGGGGGAGATACGCAGTATTTT. Encoded protein: CASSLFGRGGDTQYF.

The chain carries TRBV5-4 and TRBJ2-1; 9 bases are shared with TRBD2. Germline trimming cut 0 bases from V and 2 bases from J; bases unmatched to any gene: 3. The V gene's germline CDR1 is SGHNT and CDR2 YYREEE (reference sequence). The CDR3 consists of 16 residues. The CDR3 region is CASSLVSGGPYNEQFF. The CDR3 coding sequence is TGTGCCAGCAGCTTGGTTAGCGGGGGCCCCTACAATGAGCAGTTCTTC.

The chain has TRBV18 and TRBJ2-1; maybe TRBD1 (5 bases). V lost 6 bases, J lost 6 bases, and 12 bases lay in between. The germline CDR1 and CDR2 sequences are KGHSH and LQKENI. CDR3 length: 13 amino acids. CDR3 bases: TGTGCCAGCTCGTACCAGGGCGCCAATGAGCAGTTCTTC. It encodes CASSYQGANEQFF.

This chain connects TRBV4-1 to TRBJ1-4; 7 positions match TRBD1. Unmatched junction bases numbered 9, after V lost 3 bases and J lost 5 bases. The CDR3 totals 16 residues. The germline CDR1 and CDR2 sequences are MGHRA and YSYEKL. The CDR3 nucleotides are TGCGCCAGCAGCCACCCCCTGACAGGGCGAAATGAAAAACTGTTTTTT. This sequence encodes CASSHPLTGRNEKLFF.

J is TRBJ2-7 and V is TRBV18, with TRBD1 matching 8 bases. The CDR3 runs 14 residues. Germline trimming cut 0 bases from V and 2 bases from J; bases unmatched to any gene: 0. Per the germline V gene, CDR1 is KGHSH and CDR2 is LQKENI. CDR3 sequence reads: CASSPPQGAYEQYF. CDR3 sequence (DNA): TGTGCCAGCTCACCACCACAGGGGGCCTACGAGCAGTACTTC.

This rearrangement joins TRBV3-1 (or the pseudogene TRBV3-2) to TRBJ1-2; a possible D gene is TRBD1 (6 bases). The CDR3 loop spans 12 amino acids. Germline lookup yields CDR1 LGHDT and CDR2 YNNKEL (reference sequence). The ends were cut back, 3 bases at V and 14 bases at J, with 16 bases in the middle. CDR3: CASSQADRTFTF. Here the CDR3 DNA reads TGTGCCAGCAGCCAGGCCGACAGGACTTTTACCTTC.

V gene TRBV5-4 combines with J gene TRBJ2-6; weak D call: TRBD1 (5 bases). Germline V gene lookup returns CDR1 SGHNT and CDR2 YYREEE (reference sequence). The V end lost 3 bases, the J end lost 1 base, and 14 bases lay between the germline ends. This CDR3 is built from 17 residues. The CDR3 loop reads CASSYYLDSSGANVLTF. In DNA form, the CDR3 reads TGTGCCAGCAGCTATTACCTCGACAGTTCTGGGGCCAACGTCCTGACTTTC.

The J gene is TRBJ1-6, the V gene TRBV2; D unresolved. From germline, CDR1 is SNHLY and CDR2 FYNNEI. Deletions cut 6 bases from V and 11 bases from J, with 17 bases between. This CDR3 contains 14 residues. The CDR3: CASRAISLETPLHF. The CDR3 coding sequence is TGTGCCAGCAGGGCGATTTCCCTAGAGACACCCCTCCACTTT.

This chain uses TRBV4-1 with TRBJ1-1, with D possibly TRBD1 on 6 matching bases. Germline V gene lookup returns CDR1 MGHRA and CDR2 YSYEKL. This CDR3 has 12 amino acids. Trimming took 4 bases from V and 12 from J, leaving 15 bases between them. The CDR3 protein is CASSPGAGESFF. DNA for the CDR3: TGCGCCAGCAGCCCAGGGGCAGGGGAGTCTTTCTTT.

The gene calls are TRBV11-1 and TRBJ1-1; TRBD1 aligns across 9 bases. CDR3 length: 15 residues. After removal of 3 bases from V and 1 base from J, the junction contained 3 bases not matched to a gene. CDR1 is SGHAT, CDR2 FQDESV, per germline (reference sequence). CDR3 nucleotide sequence: TGTGCCAGCAGCTTTAACAGGGGGCGGAACACTGAAGCTTTCTTT. Translated, it gives CASSFNRGRNTEAFF. Variable domain in full (rest from reference TRBV11-1 and TRBJ1-1): EAEVAQSPRYKITEKSQAVAFWCDPISGHATLYWYRQILGQGPELLVQFQDESVVDDSQLPKDRFSAERLKGVDSTLKIQPAELGDSAMYLCASSFNRGRNTEAFFGQGTRLTVV.

The rearrangement joins TRBV18 to TRBJ2-7; TRBD2 matches at 9 bases. Trimming at V came to 3 bases and at J to 4 bases, leaving 1 base not matched to a gene. Germline CDR1 and CDR2: KGHSH and LQKENI. This CDR3 region has 13 residues. CDR3: CASSPRGGYEQYF. Written as DNA, the CDR3 is TGTGCCAGCTCACCGCGGGGGGGTTACGAGCAGTACTTC. Using reference TRBV18 and TRBJ2-7 for the parts outside the CDR3, the full variable domain is NAGVMQNPRHLVRRRGQEARLRCSPMKGHSHVYWYRQLPEEGLKFMVYLQKENIIDESGMPKERFSAEFPKEGPSILRIQQVVRGDSAAYFCASSPRGGYEQYFGPGTRLTVT.

The rearrangement links TRBV5-4 to TRBJ1-1; D perhaps matches TRBD1 (6 bases). Between the trimmed V and J ends, which lost 3 bases and 3 bases, there was a span of 12 bases. The germline CDR1 and CDR2 sequences are SGHNT and YYREEE (reference sequence). There are 14 residues in the CDR3. This CDR3 reads CASSYYREYTEAFF. In nucleotides, the CDR3 is TGTGCCAGCAGCTACTACAGGGAGTACACTGAAGCTTTCTTT.

The chain recombines TRBV5-1 with TRBJ2-7, with 8 bases that match TRBD1. V shed 7 bases, J shed 3 bases, and the junction held 18 bases outside the gene matches. The CDR3 contains 17 residues. Germline V lookup: CDR1 SGHRS, CDR2 YFSETQ. The CDR3 DNA reads TGCGCCAGCGGCTCCGGGACAGGCACAGTTTATAGCTACGAGCAGTACTTC. This translates into CASGSGTGTVYSYEQYF.

The rearrangement links TRBV5-5 to TRBJ1-3, with a tentative D call TRBD1 (5 bases). The CDR3 extends over 16 amino acids. Trimming removed 2 bases from V and 0 bases from J, with 12 bases in between. The V gene's germline CDR1 is SGHKS and CDR2 YYEKEE (reference sequence). The CDR3 nucleotides are TGTGCCAGCAGCTTCTCGACAGCAATCTCTGGAAACACCATATATTTT. Protein sequence: CASSFSTAISGNTIYF.

The V and J genes are TRBV5-4 and TRBJ1-2; the D is unclear. Germline CDR1 SGHNT, CDR2 YYREEE (reference sequence). The ends were cut back, 2 bases at V and 2 bases at J, with 10 bases in the middle. This CDR3 has 14 residues. CDR3 amino acids: CASSFVGYNYGYTF. The DNA for the CDR3 is TGTGCCAGCAGCTTCGTCGGGTACAACTATGGCTACACCTTC.

This chain joins TRBV7-9 and TRBJ1-1; the match to TRBD1 covers 8 bases. Germline V CDR1 and CDR2: SEHNR, FQNEAQ (reference sequence). Trimming at V came to 7 bases and at J to 0 bases, leaving 13 bases not matched to a gene. The CDR3 runs 17 residues. CDR3 DNA: TGTGCCAGCACCCAGAGGGACAGGTTACGAATGAACACTGAAGCTTTCTTT. Amino acid sequence: CASTQRDRLRMNTEAFF. Complete variable domain (other parts from reference TRBV7-9 and TRBJ1-1): DTGVSQNPRHKITKRGQNVTFRCDPISEHNRLYWYRQTLGQGPEFLTYFQNEAQLEKSRLLSDRFSAERPKGSFSTLEIQRTEQGDSAMYLCASTQRDRLRMNTEAFFGQGTRLTVV.

The J gene is TRBJ2-7, the V gene TRBV12-5, with D maybe TRBD1 (6 bases). The V and J ends lost 4 bases and 2 bases respectively, with 9 bases between them. Germline V gives CDR1 LGHNT, CDR2 FRNRAP. This CDR3 is 13 amino acids long. CDR3 amino acids: CASGSGQPYEQYF. CDR3 in DNA: TGTGCTAGTGGTTCCGGACAGCCCTACGAGCAGTACTTC.

This chain connects TRBV6-5 to TRBJ2-7; D remains unclear. The V end was cut by 7 bases, the J end by 4 bases, with 14 bases between. The V gene's germline CDR1 is MNHEY and CDR2 SVGAGI. The CDR3 has 13 amino acids. CDR3 DNA: TGTGCCAGCACCCCTCCAGGTTCGTACGAGCAGTACTTC. This codes for CASTPPGSYEQYF.

V usage is TRBV2 and J usage is TRBJ2-1, with a possible D match to TRBD2 (7 bases). The CDR3 is 13 residues long. Germline lookup yields CDR1 SNHLY and CDR2 FYNNEI. V lost 7 bases and J lost 7, with 14 bases in between. The CDR3 bases are TGTGCCAGCACCCCGGGGGGCCCGAATGAGCAGTTCTTC. This encodes CASTPGGPNEQFF.

V and J are TRBV7-9 and TRBJ1-2, with D tentatively TRBD1 (6 bases). V shed 3 bases and J shed 8 bases, with 13 bases lying between them. CDR1 and CDR2 (germline): SEHNR, FQNEAQ (reference sequence). The CDR3 sequence is 13 residues long. The CDR3 region is CASSLAGVAGYTF. In DNA form, the CDR3 reads TGTGCCAGCAGCTTGGCAGGGGTCGCCGGCTACACCTTC.

The rearrangement links TRBV3-1 (or the pseudogene TRBV3-2) to TRBJ1-1; D gene ambiguous. V lost 0 bases and J lost 0, with 5 bases in between. CDR1 LGHDT and CDR2 YNNKEL come from the germline V gene (reference sequence). The CDR3 is 14 amino acids. CDR3 bases: TGTGCCAGCAGCCAAGAACGGTTGAACACTGAAGCTTTCTTT. The encoded protein is CASSQERLNTEAFF.

The chain uses TRBV27 and TRBJ2-5; 10 nucleotides line up with TRBD2. Germline assignment: CDR1 MNHEY and CDR2 SMNVEV (reference sequence). The CDR3 is 14 amino acids. Trimming at V came to 6 bases and at J to 2 bases, leaving 3 bases not matched to a gene. CDR3 DNA: TGTGCCAGCAGCCTAGCGGGGGTACAAGAGACCCAGTACTTC. This sequence encodes CASSLAGVQETQYF.

The chain couples TRBV30 to TRBJ1-1; D is unclear. V lost 3 bases to trimming and J lost 4 bases, with 9 bases between them. The CDR3 loop spans 12 amino acids. The germline CDR1 and CDR2 sequences are GTSNPN and SVGIG (reference sequence). CDR3 sequence (DNA): TGTGCCTGGAGGCCCGGTGGCACTGAAGCTTTCTTT. It yields the protein CAWRPGGTEAFF.

The chain uses TRBV7-9 and TRBJ1-1; D is possibly TRBD1 (5 bases). The CDR3 covers 13 residues. The germline V and J ends were trimmed by 1 base and 4 bases, with 7 bases remaining between them. CDR1 SEHNR and CDR2 FQNEAQ come from the germline V gene (reference sequence). The CDR3 is CASSLGQGTEAFF. In DNA, the CDR3 is TGTGCCAGCAGCTTAGGGCAGGGCACTGAAGCTTTCTTT.

The chain uses TRBV7-9 and TRBJ1-1; TRBD1 matches 8 bases. Germline-derived CDR1 and CDR2 are SEHNR and FQNEAQ (reference sequence). V lost 3 bases to trimming and J lost 0 bases; unmatched junction nucleotides: 0. This CDR3 contains 14 residues. CDR3 sequence reads: CASSLTGVNTEAFF. The CDR3 DNA sequence: TGTGCCAGCAGCTTGACAGGGGTGAACACTGAAGCTTTCTTT.

The genes are TRBV18 and TRBJ1-1; TRBD1 matches at 9 bases. The CDR3 extends over 14 amino acids. Germline CDR1 and CDR2: KGHSH and LQKENI. Unmatched junction bases numbered 6, after V lost 5 bases and J lost 5 bases. CDR3 protein: CASSAGQGGTEAFF. CDR3 DNA: TGTGCCAGCTCAGCGGGACAGGGAGGGACTGAAGCTTTCTTT.

The chain carries TRBV6-5 and TRBJ1-1; possibly TRBD1 for D (5 bases). The V end was cut by 8 bases, the J end by 3 bases, with 19 bases between. CDR1 and CDR2 from the germline V gene are MNHEY and SVGAGI. CDR3 length: 15 amino acids. Here the CDR3 reads CASSRHGAGDTEAFF. CDR3 nucleotides: TGTGCCAGCTCCCGACATGGGGCTGGGGACACTGAAGCTTTCTTT.